The 22 T cell receptor beta chains below come from one sample, sequenced in a study of blood T cell repertoires in COVID-19. Sequencing used immunoSEQ multiplex PCR; TCRdb keeps in-frame clones, though not all of them. The sample records around 370,000 clones, 85% to 90% being singletons. Sequenced input: peripheral blood. The receptors stem from a man between 18 and 35 years old with active or convalescent COVID-19.

The chain has TRBV20-1 and TRBJ2-1; TRBD2 aligns across 11 bases. Germline CDR1 is DFQATT and CDR2 is SNEGSKA (reference sequence). The V and J ends lost 3 bases and 1 base, in that order; junction bases with no gene match: 11. The CDR3 runs to 18 residues. CDR3 bases: TGCAGTGCTAGTGAGACAGGCAGACTAGCGGGATCCTACAATGAGCAGTTCTTC. It codes for CSASETGRLAGSYNEQFF.

The chain joins TRBV7-8 to TRBJ2-1; D is undetermined. V lost 2 bases, J lost 7 bases, and 15 bases lay in between. This CDR3 is 15 amino acids long. Germline V CDR1 and CDR2: SGHVS, FQNEAQ. The CDR3 region has the DNA TGTGCCAGCAGCTTATACGGGTCGACGAAGAATGAGCAGTTCTTC. Its protein product is CASSLYGSTKNEQFF.

The chain is built from TRBV25-1 and TRBJ2-6, with no clear D. CDR1 and CDR2 (germline): MGHDK, SYGVNS. The CDR3 covers 13 residues. V was clipped by 8 bases and J by 1 base, with 6 bases between them. Here the CDR3 reads CASFSSGANVLTF. CDR3 nucleotide sequence: TGTGCCAGCTTCTCGTCTGGGGCCAACGTCCTGACTTTC.

This clone was recorded once. V is TRBV4-1 and J is TRBJ2-3, with 9 bases fitting TRBD2. With 4 bases clipped from V and 0 bases from J, the junction kept 2 bases outside the gene matches. The CDR3 extends over 15 amino acids. Germline V gene lookup returns CDR1 MGHRA and CDR2 YSYEKL. CDR3 amino acids: CASSLSGGSTDTQYF. The CDR3 DNA reads as TGCGCCAGCAGCCTTAGCGGGGGTAGCACAGATACGCAGTATTTT.

The chain joins TRBV7-2 to TRBJ1-4; D unresolved. Germline V lookup: CDR1 SGHTA, CDR2 FQGNSA. With 0 bases removed from V and 8 bases from J, the gap between germline ends came to 10 bases. CDR3 length equals 14 residues. The chain's CDR3 is CASSLAFTGEKLFF. CDR3 DNA sequence: TGTGCCAGCAGCTTAGCCTTTACGGGGGAAAAACTGTTTTTT. The whole variable domain, remainder taken from reference TRBV7-2 and TRBJ1-4, is GAGVSQSPSNKVTEKGKDVELRCDPISGHTALYWYRQSLGQGLEFLIYFQGNSAPDKSGLPSDRFSAERTGGSVSTLTIQRTQQEDSAVYLCASSLAFTGEKLFFGSGTQLSVL.

The CDR3 bases are TGTGCCAGCAGTCTAATACTGGACAGGGGGTGGGGTCAGCCCCAGCATTTT. Amino acids: CASSLILDRGWGQPQHF. The chain is built from TRBV28 and TRBJ1-5; 10 positions match TRBD1. The CDR3 runs 17 residues. The junction had 13 bases not matched to a gene; V was cut back by 5 bases and J by 6 bases. Per the germline V gene, CDR1 is MDHEN and CDR2 is SYDVKM.

The chain is built from TRBV5-1 and TRBJ2-2, with D possibly matching TRBD2 (6 bases). Germline loops: CDR1 SGHRS, CDR2 YFSETQ. V lost 7 bases and J lost 3, with 13 bases in between. The CDR3 length is 14 residues. DNA for the CDR3: TGCGCCAGCTGCCGGGACTCTGACACCGGGGAGCTGTTTTTT. It translates to CASCRDSDTGELFF.

This chain uses TRBV3-1 (or the pseudogene TRBV3-2) with TRBJ2-7, with 7 bases aligning to TRBD2. The CDR3 sequence is 15 residues long. V lost 1 base and J lost 3; bases outside the gene matches: 6. In germline, CDR1 is LGHDT, CDR2 YNNKEL (reference sequence). The CDR3 DNA reads as TGTGCCAGCAGCCAAGTTTCGAGCGGGGTCTACGAGCAGTACTTC. Its protein product is CASSQVSSGVYEQYF.

The J gene is TRBJ2-7, the V gene TRBV21-1; TRBD2 is the table's D call, not checked against the DNA. TRBV21-1 is a recognized pseudogene. The CDR3 has 14 amino acids. The chain's CDR3 is CASSTSGTPDEQYF. CDR3 DNA sequence: TGTGCCAGCAGTACTAGCGGGACCCCCGACGAGCAGTACTTC.

The chain links TRBV9 to TRBJ1-2; D perhaps matches TRBD1 (6 bases). Trimming cost V 0 bases and J 4 bases, with 16 bases left between them. Per the germline V gene, CDR1 is SGDLS and CDR2 is YYNGEE. CDR3 size: 16 residues. CDR3 protein: CASSVATRGQSYGYTF. CDR3 coding DNA: TGTGCCAGCAGCGTAGCTACACGTGGACAGAGCTATGGCTACACCTTC. Using reference TRBV9 and TRBJ1-2 for the parts outside the CDR3, the full variable domain is DSGVTQTPKHLITATGQRVTLRCSPRSGDLSVYWYQQSLDQGLQFLIQYYNGEERAKGNILERFSAQQFPDLHSELNLSSLELGDSALYFCASSVATRGQSYGYTFGSGTRLTVV.

The CDR3 sequence is CSVVQDSSSYEQYF. CDR3 sequence (DNA): TGCAGCGTGGTACAGGACAGTTCCTCCTACGAGCAGTACTTC. V gene TRBV29-1 combines with J gene TRBJ2-7, with TRBD1 as a possible D gene (6 bases). CDR1 and CDR2 (germline): SQVTM, ANQGSEA. The CDR3 runs 14 residues. V was clipped by 6 bases and J by 0 bases, with 15 bases between them.

The V and J genes are TRBV27 and TRBJ2-5, with 9 bases that match TRBD2. The CDR3 is 16 residues long. J was trimmed by 4 bases and V by 3 bases; bases with no gene match: 9. CDR1 is MNHEY and CDR2 is SMNVEV in the germline V gene (reference sequence). The CDR3 DNA reads as TGTGCCAGCAGTTTTCTGGCTAGCGGGACCGCAGAGACCCAGTACTTC. It codes for CASSFLASGTAETQYF.

This chain joins TRBV29-1 and TRBJ2-1; 11 bases fit TRBD1. CDR3 length: 13 amino acids. The junction had 3 bases not matched to a gene; V was cut back by 6 bases and J by 5 bases. Looked up from germline, CDR1 is SQVTM and CDR2 is ANQGSEA. The CDR3 is CSVGQGANNEQFF. The CDR3 DNA reads TGCAGCGTCGGACAGGGGGCCAACAATGAGCAGTTCTTC.

The chain combines TRBV11-2 with TRBJ1-5, with TRBD1 matching over 9 bases. V trimming: 5 bases; J trimming: 5 bases; junction bases outside the gene matches: 7. Germline CDR1 SGHAT, CDR2 FQNNGV. The CDR3 totals 15 residues. The CDR3 bases are TGTGCCAGCAGCCCCGGGACAGGGCTTTATCAGCCCCAGCATTTT. It encodes CASSPGTGLYQPQHF.

This clone was seen once. The chain recombines TRBV6-1 with TRBJ1-4; D gene ambiguous. The CDR3 has 12 amino acids. Germline V gene sequence: CDR1 MNHNS, CDR2 SASEGT. Trimming stripped 3 bases from V and 12 bases from J, with 11 bases between. The CDR3 sequence is CASSDTVAELFF. CDR3 sequence (DNA): TGTGCCAGCAGTGATACAGTCGCAGAACTGTTTTTT.

The chain recombines TRBV6-1 with TRBJ2-7, with a tentative D call TRBD1 (5 bases). Germline CDR1 is MNHNS and CDR2 is SASEGT. The CDR3 loop spans 10 amino acids. Trimming removed 3 bases at V and 13 bases at J, with 10 bases between. CDR3 bases: TGTGCCAGCAGTGAGGCAGGGAAATACTTC. Amino acids: CASSEAGKYF.

The chain recombines TRBV24-1 with TRBJ1-5, with 10 bases matching TRBD1. The CDR3 is made up of 15 amino acids. Germline CDR1 is KGHDR and CDR2 is SFDVKD. Trimming cost V 9 bases and J 3 bases; bases outside gene matches: 7. CDR3 loop: CATAIGTGANQPQHF. The CDR3 DNA sequence: TGTGCCACCGCCATCGGGACAGGGGCCAATCAGCCCCAGCATTTT.

The chain has TRBV28 and TRBJ2-5; maybe TRBD1 (5 bases). The length of the CDR3 is 16 residues. The germline V and J ends were trimmed by 1 base and 1 base, with 13 bases remaining between them. Germline V CDR1 and CDR2: MDHEN, SYDVKM. CDR3 bases: TGTGCCAGCAGTTTATCAACAGGACGGGCCCAAGAGACCCAGTACTTC. It is translated as CASSLSTGRAQETQYF. Full variable domain (outside the CDR3, taken from reference TRBV28 and TRBJ2-5): DVKVTQSSRYLVKRTGEKVFLECVQDMDHENMFWYRQDPGLGLRLIYFSYDVKMKEKGDIPEGYSVSREKKERFSLILESASTNQTSMYLCASSLSTGRAQETQYFGPGTRLLVL.

The chain carries TRBV28 and TRBJ1-1; D is undetermined. V shed 9 bases and J shed 6 bases, with 17 bases lying between them. Germline assignment: CDR1 MDHEN and CDR2 SYDVKM. The CDR3 is 13 residues long. CDR3 residues: CASTGYTVAEAFF. In DNA, the CDR3 is TGTGCCAGTACGGGTTATACGGTCGCTGAAGCTTTCTTT.

The chain has TRBV5-6 and TRBJ1-5, with D unresolved. Per the germline V gene, CDR1 is SGHDT and CDR2 is YYEEEE. The CDR3 runs 14 residues. Trimming removed 5 bases from V and 3 bases from J, with 12 bases in between. The CDR3 DNA reads as TGTGCCAGCAGTGAGGGCCAGGACAATCAGCCCCAGCATTTT. Translated: CASSEGQDNQPQHF.

The chain uses TRBV4-1 and TRBJ2-7, with a tentative D call TRBD1 (5 bases). The germline CDR1 and CDR2 sequences are MGHRA and YSYEKL. CDR3 size: 13 residues. Trimming stripped 1 base from V and 3 bases from J, with 7 bases between. CDR3 protein: CASSQVQDYEQYF. For the CDR3, the DNA is TGCGCCAGCAGCCAAGTACAGGACTACGAGCAGTACTTC.

The CDR3 region has the DNA TGTGCCAGCTCACCACTGACTAGCGGGATAGGGGAGACCCAGTACTTC. This translates into CASSPLTSGIGETQYF. The chain is built from TRBV18 and TRBJ2-5, with 11 bases identical to TRBD2. The CDR3 covers 16 residues. Germline V gives CDR1 KGHSH, CDR2 LQKENI. V was clipped by 1 base and J by 5 bases; unmatched bases: 6.